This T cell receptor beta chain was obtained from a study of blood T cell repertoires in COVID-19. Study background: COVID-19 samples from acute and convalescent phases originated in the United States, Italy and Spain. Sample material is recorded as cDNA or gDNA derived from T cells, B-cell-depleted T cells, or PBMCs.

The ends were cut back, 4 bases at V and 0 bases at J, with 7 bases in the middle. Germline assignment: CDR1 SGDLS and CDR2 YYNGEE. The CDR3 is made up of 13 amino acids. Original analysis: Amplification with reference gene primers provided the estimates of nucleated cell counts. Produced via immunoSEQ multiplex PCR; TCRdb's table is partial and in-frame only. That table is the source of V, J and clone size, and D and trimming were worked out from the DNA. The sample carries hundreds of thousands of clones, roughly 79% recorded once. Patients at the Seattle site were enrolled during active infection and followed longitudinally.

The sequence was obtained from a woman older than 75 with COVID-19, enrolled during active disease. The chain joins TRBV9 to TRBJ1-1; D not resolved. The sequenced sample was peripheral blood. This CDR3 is CASSYQLNTEAFF. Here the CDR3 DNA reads TGTGCCAGCAGCTACCAGTTGAACACTGAAGCTTTCTTT.